Shown below are 30 T cell receptor beta chains from a single sample sequenced in a study of cytomegalovirus exposure and HLA in healthy donors (dated 2017 in TCRdb). The library was produced with the immunoSEQ multiplex PCR assay. The multiplex PCR relied on a mix of 60 forward primers for TCR Vbeta segments and 13 reverse primers for TCR Jbeta segments. TCRdb stores this immuneACCESS table with in-frame sequences only. Part of the clones is absent; in the studies checked, under half of the shortfall reflects unresolved V genes, and no reason is known for the rest. This sample holds more than 95,000 clones; approximately 80% were observed only once. Of the sample, over 4.5% falls within the top ten clones. Sample: PBMCs. Source of these receptors: a young woman in good health and CMV-seropositive.

DNA of the CDR3: TGTGCCAGCAGCCGCCGGTTAGCGAGCTACAATGAGCAGTTCTTC. This encodes CASSRRLASYNEQFF. The V call is TRBV6-4, the J call TRBJ2-1, with D possibly being TRBD2 (5 bases). Germline values: CDR1 MRHNA, CDR2 SNTAGT. This CDR3 has 15 residues. The ends were cut back, 6 bases at V and 3 bases at J, with 15 bases in the middle.

As regards this clone: Because the CDR3 is missing its conserved closing phenylalanine or tryptophan, this is likely a read error. The chain uses TRBV28 and TRBJ1-5, with 8 bases matching TRBD1. Germline values: CDR1 MDHEN, CDR2 SYDVKM. The CDR3 length is 17 residues. Losses at the gene ends were 4 bases for V and 5 bases for J; bases not matched to a gene: 13. The CDR3 bases are TGTGCCAGCAGTTCACAAACCAGGGGGCGAACGGATCAGCCCCAGCATGTT. Encoded protein: CASSSQTRGRTDQPQHV.

The gene calls are TRBV2 and TRBJ1-2, with D possibly being TRBD1 (6 bases). V gave up 2 bases and J gave up 10 bases, with 14 bases separating them. This CDR3 comprises 13 residues. Germline CDR1 and CDR2: SNHLY and FYNNEI. CDR3 amino acids: CASSERSGDAYTF. The CDR3 DNA reads as TGTGCCAGCAGTGAAAGGTCAGGGGATGCCTACACCTTC.

The chain joins TRBV7-9 to TRBJ2-5; D gene ambiguous. Per germline, CDR1 SEHNR and CDR2 FQNEAQ (reference sequence). V lost 0 bases and J lost 3, with 8 bases in between. The CDR3 has 14 residues. The CDR3 DNA reads as TGTGCCAGCAGCTTAGCGCCAACTGAAGAGACCCAGTACTTC. Translating gives CASSLAPTEETQYF.

The chain combines TRBV20-1 with TRBJ1-1; D uncertain. Germline lookup yields CDR1 DFQATT and CDR2 SNEGSKA (reference sequence). The CDR3 is 9 residues long. The V gene lost 3 bases and the J gene lost 7 bases, with 3 bases spanning the gap. This chain's CDR3 is CSASLEAFF. In DNA, the CDR3 is TGCAGTGCTAGTCTTGAAGCTTTCTTT.

V gene TRBV28 combines with J gene TRBJ1-2; 8 bases match TRBD1. J was trimmed by 4 bases and V by 8 bases; bases with no gene match: 3. The CDR3 extends over 12 amino acids. Germline loops: CDR1 MDHEN, CDR2 SYDVKM. The CDR3 is CASLQGAYGYTF. In DNA, the CDR3 is TGTGCCAGCCTCCAGGGGGCCTATGGCTACACCTTC.

CDR3 coding DNA: TGCAGCGTCCTAGAGGTGACCGGGCCCCAGCATTTT. It specifies CSVLEVTGPQHF. The V call is TRBV29-1, the J call TRBJ1-5; D uncertain. Germline lookup yields CDR1 SQVTM and CDR2 ANQGSEA. Trimming removed 6 bases at V and 9 bases at J, with 15 bases between. This CDR3 has 12 residues.

This rearrangement joins TRBV27 to TRBJ1-5; perhaps TRBD1 as D (5 bases). The germline gives CDR1 MNHEY, CDR2 SMNVEV (reference sequence). Trimming removed 2 bases at V and 1 base at J, with 12 bases between. The CDR3 totals 16 residues. This CDR3 reads CASSLVGGWSNQPQHF. Here the CDR3 DNA reads TGTGCCAGCAGTTTAGTGGGGGGATGGAGCAATCAGCCCCAGCATTTT.

This chain connects TRBV28 to TRBJ1-2; D may be TRBD1 (5 bases). The ends were cut back, 6 bases at V and 0 bases at J, with 8 bases in the middle. CDR3 length: 13 amino acids. Germline CDR1 is MDHEN and CDR2 is SYDVKM. The CDR3 nucleotides read TGTGCCAGCAGGCGGGACCCTAACTATGGCTACACCTTC. Residues: CASRRDPNYGYTF.

The CDR3 nucleotides are TGTGCCAGCAGAAAACAGGGGGCGCTGGACACTGAAGCTTTCTTT. This gives the protein CASRKQGALDTEAFF. The chain recombines TRBV2 with TRBJ1-1; 9 bases align to TRBD1. Germline CDR1 and CDR2: SNHLY and FYNNEI. The CDR3 has 15 residues. V lost 6 bases to trimming and J lost 3 bases; unmatched junction nucleotides: 8.

This chain uses TRBV5-6 with TRBJ1-6; D call uncertain. V was pared by 5 bases and J by 7 bases, with 22 bases between. The germline CDR1 and CDR2 sequences are SGHDT and YYEEEE. This CDR3 is built from 17 residues. CDR3 sequence reads: CASSLWGGSPGNSPLHF. For the CDR3, the DNA is TGTGCCAGCAGTTTATGGGGTGGGAGCCCTGGGAATTCACCCCTCCACTTT.

The chain employs TRBV6-5 and TRBJ2-5, with no clear D. Germline CDR1 reads MNHEY; CDR2 reads SVGAGI. The CDR3 spans 13 residues. V was cut by 2 bases and J by 0 bases, with 4 bases left in between. The CDR3 DNA follows: TGTGCCAGCAGTTACGCGTACCAAGAGACCCAGTACTTC. This encodes CASSYAYQETQYF.

The chain couples TRBV9 to TRBJ2-2, with 16 bases lining up with TRBD2. CDR1 SGDLS and CDR2 YYNGEE come from the germline V gene. The CDR3 has 19 amino acids. V dropped 4 bases and J dropped 3; count of bases not matched to a gene: 9. The CDR3 coding sequence is TGTGCCAGCAGCCATCCGGGACTAGCGGGAGGGCTGGACACCGGGGAGCTGTTTTTT. Its translation: CASSHPGLAGGLDTGELFF.

The chain carries TRBV27 and TRBJ2-7, with 8 nucleotides matching TRBD1. The CDR3 consists of 13 residues. J lost 7 bases, V lost 7 bases, and 9 bases had no gene match. Germline-derived CDR1 and CDR2 are MNHEY and SMNVEV (reference sequence). CDR3 DNA sequence: TGTGCCAGCATCGTAACAGGGGGAAGGGAGCAGTACTTC. Translating gives CASIVTGGREQYF.

The V and J genes are TRBV4-1 and TRBJ2-2; possible D gene TRBD2, 5 bases. Germline V gives CDR1 MGHRA, CDR2 YSYEKL. The CDR3 contains 16 residues. V lost 0 bases and J 0 bases, leaving 8 bases between the germline ends. In nucleotides, the CDR3 is TGCGCCAGCAGCCAAGAGCCGGGAACGAACACCGGGGAGCTGTTTTTT. Translating gives CASSQEPGTNTGELFF.

This clone was observed a few times. The rearrangement joins TRBV27 to TRBJ2-7; 10 bases are shared with TRBD2. The germline CDR1 and CDR2 sequences are MNHEY and SMNVEV (reference sequence). The V gene end was trimmed by 3 bases and the J gene end by 4 bases; junction bases not matched to a gene: 6. This CDR3 contains 15 residues. In DNA, the CDR3 is TGTGCCAGCAGTTTTGAGCCTAGCGGGAGTTACGAGCAGTACTTC. Amino acids: CASSFEPSGSYEQYF.

V is TRBV13 and J is TRBJ2-3, with D possibly matching TRBD2 (6 bases). V lost 5 bases and J lost 1, with 16 bases in between. CDR1 is PRHDT and CDR2 is FYEKMQ in the germline V gene (reference sequence). CDR3 length: 16 residues. The CDR3 DNA reads as TGTGCCAGCAGCCCCACTAGCACGGTTGGCACAGATACGCAGTATTTT. Its protein product is CASSPTSTVGTDTQYF.

The rearrangement links TRBV7-9 to TRBJ2-7; tentatively, D is TRBD1 (6 bases). CDR1 is SEHNR, CDR2 FQNEAQ, per germline (reference sequence). V lost 5 bases, J lost 7 bases, and 15 bases lay in between. The CDR3 loop spans 13 amino acids. CDR3 nucleotides: TGTGCCAGCAGCGCCGGACAGTCCAAGGAGCAGTACTTC. Translation: CASSAGQSKEQYF.

The chain joins TRBV27 to TRBJ1-5; D unclear. V was trimmed by 0 bases and J by 0 bases, leaving 6 bases between them. From germline, CDR1 is MNHEY and CDR2 SMNVEV (reference sequence). The CDR3 covers 15 residues. In nucleotides, the CDR3 is TGTGCCAGCAGTTTATCCGGGTATAGCAATCAGCCCCAGCATTTT. It specifies CASSLSGYSNQPQHF.

V usage is TRBV7-8 and J usage is TRBJ2-7, with D possibly matching TRBD2 (6 bases). The CDR3 has 13 amino acids. From germline, CDR1 is SGHVS and CDR2 FQNEAQ. V gave up 3 bases and J gave up 3 bases, with 9 bases separating them. The CDR3 loop is CASSLGGDYEQYF. DNA of the CDR3: TGTGCCAGCAGCTTGGGGGGTGACTACGAGCAGTACTTC.

This rearrangement joins TRBV6-1 to TRBJ1-2, with 11 bases matching TRBD1. Germline V lookup: CDR1 MNHNS, CDR2 SASEGT. The CDR3 spans 15 residues. V shed 6 bases, J shed 2 bases, and the junction held 5 bases outside the gene matches. Here the CDR3 reads CASSPRTGGNYGYTF. The CDR3 region has the DNA TGTGCCAGCAGCCCTAGGACAGGGGGCAACTATGGCTACACCTTC.

The chain is built from TRBV6-5 and TRBJ1-1; 8 positions match TRBD1. Germline V CDR1 and CDR2: MNHEY, SVGAGI. The CDR3 totals 13 residues. V gave up 5 bases and J gave up 5 bases; unmatched junction bases: 4. CDR3 sequence reads: CASSGQGRTEAFF. The DNA for the CDR3 is TGTGCCAGCAGTGGACAGGGAAGGACTGAAGCTTTCTTT.

The rearrangement joins TRBV21-1 to TRBJ2-1; the table's TRBD2 call for D was not verified on the DNA. TRBV21-1 is described as a pseudogene. The CDR3 extends over 19 amino acids. The CDR3 DNA follows: TGTGCCAGCAGCGACGACGAAGGCACTAAGAGGCTGGGGGGCAATGAGCAGTTCTTC. Translation: CASSDDEGTKRLGGNEQFF.

The rearrangement joins TRBV2 to TRBJ2-1, with no clear D. CDR3 size: 12 residues. Germline CDR1 reads SNHLY; CDR2 reads FYNNEI. Deletions cut 5 bases from V and 6 bases from J, with 8 bases between. The CDR3: CASSPTGNEQFF. The DNA for the CDR3 is TGTGCCAGCAGTCCTACGGGCAATGAGCAGTTCTTC.

This clone was detected a few times. The chain has TRBV19 and TRBJ2-5, with a weak D call TRBD1 (5 bases). The J call is in doubt because the DNA end fits TRBJ2-7 better. This CDR3 comprises 12 residues. Germline V gene lookup returns CDR1 LNHDA and CDR2 SQIVND (reference sequence). The CDR3 spells CASSATGYEQYF. The CDR3 nucleotides are TGTGCCAGTAGTGCTACAGGTTACGAGCAGTACTTC.

This clone has more than one count but fewer than ten. The chain combines TRBV25-1 with TRBJ2-5; no reliable D call. The J call is in doubt because the DNA end fits TRBJ2-7 better. Germline V gene lookup returns CDR1 MGHDK and CDR2 SYGVNS. The CDR3 extends over 16 amino acids. This chain's CDR3 is CASSDPKVEDSYEQYF. The CDR3 DNA reads as TGTGCCAGCAGTGACCCTAAGGTTGAAGACTCCTACGAGCAGTACTTC.

The rearrangement joins TRBV19 to TRBJ1-5, with TRBD1 as a possible D gene (5 bases). The germline CDR1 and CDR2 sequences are LNHDA and SQIVND (reference sequence). V lost 8 bases and J lost 5, with 16 bases in between. There are 14 residues in the CDR3. The DNA for the CDR3 is TGTGCCAGTTCACCCCAGGGAGGGGATCAGCCCCAGCATTTT. Translation: CASSPQGGDQPQHF. Full variable domain (remainder filled in from reference TRBV19 and TRBJ1-5): DGGITQSPKYLFRKEGQNVTLSCEQNLNHDAMYWYRQDPGQGLRLIYYSQIVNDFQKGDIAEGYSVSREKKESFPLTVTSAQKNPTAFYLCASSPQGGDQPQHFGDGTRLSIL.

The chain uses TRBV9 and TRBJ2-7, with a tentative D call TRBD1 (6 bases). The germline V gene encodes CDR1 SGDLS and CDR2 YYNGEE. The CDR3 runs to 14 residues. Trimming took 0 bases from V and 2 from J, leaving 9 bases between them. Written as DNA, the CDR3 is TGTGCCAGCAGCGTAGCAGGGGAACCCTACGAGCAGTACTTC. As protein: CASSVAGEPYEQYF.

The rearrangement uses TRBV19 and TRBJ2-1, with TRBD2 identical over 11 bases. This CDR3 is 15 amino acids long. In germline, CDR1 is LNHDA, CDR2 SQIVND (reference sequence). Losses at the gene ends were 3 bases for V and 7 bases for J; bases not matched to a gene: 5. CDR3: CASSIPLAGGNEQFF. The CDR3 DNA is TGTGCCAGTAGTATTCCCTTAGCGGGAGGGAATGAGCAGTTCTTC.

This chain uses TRBV5-6 with TRBJ2-1; TRBD2 is a possible D gene (6 bases). Germline values: CDR1 SGHDT, CDR2 YYEEEE. The CDR3 is 16 amino acids. The germline V and J ends were trimmed by 2 bases and 7 bases, with 19 bases remaining between them. CDR3: CASSFGSEGRRNEQFF. For the CDR3, the DNA is TGTGCCAGCAGCTTTGGTTCGGAGGGCCGGAGGAATGAGCAGTTCTTC.